One and the same sample provided the 8 T cell receptor beta chains below, sequenced in a study of T cells in women clearing cervical HPV infection. Libraries were prepared by immunoSEQ multiplex PCR; TCRdb keeps only in-frame clonotypes and omits some of them. This repertoire comprises 25,000 to 35,000 clones; its ten largest clones make up under 8%. The material sequenced was blood buffy coat. The source of these receptors is a woman aged 18-70 years with a cervical HPV16 infection that either progressed to CIN3+ or cleared (not recorded which).

On this clone itself: The read falls 3 residues short of the CDR3 end, and the missing part is taken from the germline J gene. The rearrangement uses TRBV7-2 and TRBJ2-3; D might be TRBD1 (6 bases). The V gene's germline CDR1 is SGHTA and CDR2 FQGNSA. The CDR3 length is 13 residues. V was shortened by 5 bases and J by 4 bases, with 10 bases between the two germline ends. The CDR3 region is CASSLQGADTQYF. CDR3 DNA, as far as it was read: TGTGCCAGCAGCCTACAGGGTGCAGATACG.

Turning to this clone: The same CDR3 is also encoded by other DNA sequences in this sample. CDR3 bases read: TGTGCCAGCAGCTTAGGGGGCGGTGGAGAGACC. Encoded protein: CASSLGGGGET. The whole CDR3 reads CASSLGGGGETQYF. The chain employs TRBV5-6 and TRBJ2-5; TRBD1 matches 7 bases. Read coverage stops 3 residues before the CDR3 terminus; the germline J gene supplies the remainder. V was clipped by 2 bases and J by 4 bases; unmatched bases: 5. The germline V gene encodes CDR1 SGHDT and CDR2 YYEEEE. The CDR3 length is 14 residues.

Of note for this clone: With the read ending 3 residues before the CDR3 end, the germline J gene is used to fill in that end. V and J are TRBV28 and TRBJ1-5, with 7 positions matching TRBD1. J was trimmed by 7 bases and V by 3 bases; bases with no gene match: 9. This CDR3 is built from 15 residues. The germline V gene has CDR1 MDHEN and CDR2 SYDVKM. The part of the CDR3 DNA that was read is TGTGCCAGCAGTTTTCGACAGGGTACGGGACAGCCC. Translating gives CASSFRQGTGQP. The full CDR3 reads CASSFRQGTGQPQHF. Full variable domain (rest looked up from reference TRBV28 and TRBJ1-5): DVKVTQSSRYLVKRTGEKVFLECVQDMDHENMFWYRQDPGLGLRLIYFSYDVKMKEKGDIPEGYSVSREKKERFSLILESASTNQTSMYLCASSFRQGTGQPQHFGDGTRLSIL.

As to this clone: The CDR3 goes on 3 residues after the read ends, and that part is filled in from the germline J gene. V is TRBV20-1 and J is TRBJ1-1; D is perhaps TRBD1 (5 bases). V was pared by 6 bases and J by 4 bases, with 18 bases between. The CDR3 is 14 amino acids. Looked up from germline, CDR1 is DFQATT and CDR2 is SNEGSKA (reference sequence). The CDR3 region is CSASERGISTEAFF. The sequenced CDR3 bases are TGCAGTGCCAGCGAGAGGGGAATTAGCACTGAA.

On this clone: The read is 3 residues too short to cover the CDR3 end, so that end is filled in from the germline J gene. The chain is built from TRBV30 and TRBJ2-7; TRBD1 matches 8 bases. The CDR3 has 12 residues. Looked up from germline, CDR1 is GTSNPN and CDR2 is SVGIG (reference sequence). V was clipped by 2 bases and J by 6 bases; unmatched bases: 3. The CDR3 loop reads CAWSKQGGEQYF. The DNA read from the CDR3 is TGTGCCTGGAGTAAACAGGGGGGCGAG.

As for this clone: Coverage ceases 3 residues before the CDR3 finishes, and the germline J gene fills in the end. The chain couples TRBV6-1 to TRBJ1-5; 7 positions match TRBD1. J lost 3 bases, V lost 1 base, and 12 bases had no gene match. Germline lookup yields CDR1 MNHNS and CDR2 SASEGT. The CDR3 contains 18 residues. The sequenced CDR3 bases are TGTGCCAGCAGTGAAGTACATTCGGGGACAGCCAACAATCAGCCC. This gives the protein CASSEVHSGTANNQP. The entire CDR3 protein reads CASSEVHSGTANNQPQHF.

A note on this clone: Read coverage stops 3 residues before the CDR3 terminus; the germline J gene supplies the remainder. The genes are TRBV5-1 and TRBJ1-1, with 7 bases lining up with TRBD1. V was clipped by 0 bases and J by 5 bases; unmatched bases: 10. Per germline, CDR1 SGHRS and CDR2 YFSETQ. This CDR3 has 16 amino acids. The part of the CDR3 DNA that was read is TGCGCCAGCAGCTTGGGGGCATCAGGGGGTAGGACTGAA. Translating gives CASSLGASGGRTE. Given in full, the CDR3 is CASSLGASGGRTEAFF.

Notes on this clone: The read terminates 3 residues ahead of where the CDR3 ends, so the germline J gene completes it. The chain uses TRBV30 and TRBJ1-1; 9 bases align to TRBD1. V lost 7 bases to trimming and J lost 4 bases; unmatched junction nucleotides: 16. Germline assignment: CDR1 GTSNPN and CDR2 SVGIG (reference sequence). The CDR3 covers 16 residues. The CDR3 DNA, read in part, is TGTGCCTCCCTGTACCCTCTCGGACAGGGGAGCACTGAA. Translating gives CASLYPLGQGSTE. The whole CDR3 protein reads CASLYPLGQGSTEAFF.